The clone carrying this T cell receptor (beta chain) was detected only once. The CDR3 length is 14 residues. Trimming pared 6 bases from V and 4 bases from J, leaving 13 bases between. CDR1 is MDHEN and CDR2 is SYDVKM in the germline V gene. The data derive from a study of blood T cell repertoires in COVID-19. Study processing details: Reference gene primer amplification gave estimated nucleated cell counts. Profiling relied on immunoSEQ multiplex PCR, and the TCRdb table lists in-frame clones only, not all of them. D and trimming were read from the DNA, whereas the V and J calls and clone size are those reported in that table. The data show about 92,000 clones, around 80% seen once.

V gene TRBV28 combines with J gene TRBJ1-5; D uncertain. The receptor was isolated from a woman of 80 years or more with active or convalescent COVID-19. Sequenced material: peripheral blood. CDR3 nucleotides: TGTGCCAGCAGCGGGATTAACCTTAATCAGCCCCAGCATTTT. Translated, it gives CASSGINLNQPQHF.